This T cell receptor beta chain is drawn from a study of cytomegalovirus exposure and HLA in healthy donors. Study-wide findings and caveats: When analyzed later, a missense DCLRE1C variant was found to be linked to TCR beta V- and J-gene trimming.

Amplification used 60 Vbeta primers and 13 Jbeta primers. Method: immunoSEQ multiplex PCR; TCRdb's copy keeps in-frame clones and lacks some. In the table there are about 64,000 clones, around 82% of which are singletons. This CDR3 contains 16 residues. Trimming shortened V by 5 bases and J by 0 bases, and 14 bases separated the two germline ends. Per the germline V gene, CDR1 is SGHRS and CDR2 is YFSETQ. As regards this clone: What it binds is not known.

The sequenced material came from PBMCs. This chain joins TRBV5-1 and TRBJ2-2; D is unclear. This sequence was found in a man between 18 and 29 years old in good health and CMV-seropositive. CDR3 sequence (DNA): TGCGCCAGCAGGCCTGCCGGGTCCTCGAACACCGGGGAGCTGTTTTTT. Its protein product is CASRPAGSSNTGELFF.